This T cell receptor beta chain is drawn from a study of blood T cell repertoires in COVID-19. Measured with immunoSEQ multiplex PCR; TCRdb has only the in-frame clones, and not every one. This table holds about 330,000 clones, about 87% found once. The CDR3 is 16 residues long. In germline, CDR1 is SEHNR, CDR2 FQNEAQ (reference sequence). The V segment lost 3 bases and the J segment 0 bases; nucleotides outside the gene matches: 6. The source material was PBMCs or T cells enriched from blood (not recorded which). V gene TRBV7-9 combines with J gene TRBJ2-7; 9 positions agree with TRBD1. The clonotype comes from a man aged 25 to 45 who had recovered from COVID-19. The CDR3 DNA reads as TGTGCCAGCAGCTTTCCCGGGACAGGGACCTCCTACGAGCAGTACTTC. Its protein is CASSFPGTGTSYEQYF.